This T cell receptor (beta chain) derives from a study of shared clonotypes between healthy human individuals. Turning to this clone: Other nucleotide sequences in the sample specify the same CDR3.

V shed 3 bases and J shed 6 bases, with 12 bases lying between them. Germline V gene sequence: CDR1 MNHEY, CDR2 SMNVEV (reference sequence). The CDR3 runs to 14 residues. This table comes from immunoSEQ multiplex PCR, and its TCRdb copy is limited to in-frame clones, with some not included. The repertoire holds over 300,000 clones, with more than 75% as singletons. The sequenced sample was memory CD8+ T cells sorted from blood. The subset was: CD45RO+ cells pooled with CCR7-negative TemRA cells. The clonotype originates from a man younger than 35 in good health. V usage is TRBV27 and J usage is TRBJ2-1, with D maybe TRBD2 (6 bases). The CDR3 protein is CASSLSGLGNEQFF. Here the CDR3 DNA reads TGTGCCAGCAGTTTGAGCGGGCTGGGCAATGAGCAGTTCTTC.